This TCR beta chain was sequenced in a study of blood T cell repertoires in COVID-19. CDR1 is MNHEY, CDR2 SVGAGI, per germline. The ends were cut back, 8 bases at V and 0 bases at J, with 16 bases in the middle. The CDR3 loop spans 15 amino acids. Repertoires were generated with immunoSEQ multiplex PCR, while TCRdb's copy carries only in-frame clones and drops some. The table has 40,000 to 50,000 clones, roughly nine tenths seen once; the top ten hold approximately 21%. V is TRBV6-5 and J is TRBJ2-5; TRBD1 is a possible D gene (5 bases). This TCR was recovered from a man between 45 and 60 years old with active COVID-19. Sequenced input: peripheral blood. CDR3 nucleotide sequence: TGTGCCAGCTCCTCTACAGGCCTGTACCAAGAGACCCAGTACTTC. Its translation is CASSSTGLYQETQYF.